The 30 T cell receptor beta chains reported below all come from one sample, sequenced in a study of shared clonotypes between healthy human individuals. The naive CD8 population came from CD45RO-negative cells selected for CCR7, without terminally differentiated effector memory CD45RA+ cells. Clones were sequenced by immunoSEQ multiplex PCR, and TCRdb holds only the in-frame ones, with some missing. The sample lists 800,000 to 950,000 clones, about 96% occurring once. The source material was naive CD8+ T cells sorted from blood. These receptors were collected from a man aged 30 to 39 in good health.

This sequence joins TRBV7-2 and TRBJ2-5, with 8 bases identical to TRBD2. V lost 4 bases, J lost 5 bases, and 21 bases stayed unmatched. There are 19 residues in the CDR3. CDR1 and CDR2 from the germline V gene are SGHTA and FQGNSA. CDR3 in DNA: TGTGCCAGCAGCTCCCCATCAAGCGGGAGTTGGGGACCTGGGGAGACCCAGTACTTC. Translation gives CASSSPSSGSWGPGETQYF.

J is TRBJ1-3 and V is TRBV15; D may be TRBD1 (5 bases). The CDR3 loop spans 12 amino acids. Trimming removed 8 bases at V and 1 base at J, with 6 bases between. Germline V gene lookup returns CDR1 LNHNV and CDR2 YYDKDF (reference sequence). As DNA, the CDR3 is TGTGCCACCGGGGGTTCTGGAAACACCATATATTTT. Protein product: CATGGSGNTIYF.

The J gene is TRBJ1-1, the V gene TRBV5-1; no reliable D call. V dropped 0 bases and J dropped 2 bases, with 11 bases sitting between them. CDR1 and CDR2 from the germline V gene are SGHRS and YFSETQ. The CDR3 length is 15 residues. CDR3 sequence reads: CASSLESGINTEAFF. As DNA, the CDR3 is TGCGCCAGCAGCTTGGAAAGCGGAATTAACACTGAAGCTTTCTTT.

This chain uses TRBV9 with TRBJ2-3; D assignment may be TRBD1 or TRBD2 (5 bases each). Trimming removed 4 bases at V and 4 bases at J, with 22 bases between. This CDR3 is 17 amino acids long. CDR1 SGDLS and CDR2 YYNGEE come from the germline V gene. Here the CDR3 DNA reads TGTGCCAGCAGCTCAAATCCGGAGAGGGGAATTTCAGATACGCAGTATTTT. Translating gives CASSSNPERGISDTQYF.

This sequence joins TRBV2 and TRBJ1-5, with 8 nucleotides matching TRBD1. This CDR3 has 16 residues. V lost 6 bases and J lost 12; bases outside the gene matches: 19. Germline values: CDR1 SNHLY, CDR2 FYNNEI. The CDR3 DNA follows: TGTGCCAGCAGGCCGAAAGGGGGACAGGCGGTACGTGACCAGCATTTT. Its translation is CASRPKGGQAVRDQHF.

The J gene is TRBJ1-5, the V gene TRBV7-9; possibly TRBD1 for D (5 bases). Deletions cut 1 base from V and 7 bases from J, with 17 bases between. The CDR3 loop spans 16 amino acids. The germline V gene encodes CDR1 SEHNR and CDR2 FQNEAQ (reference sequence). The DNA of the CDR3 is TGTGCCAGCAGCTTAGGCGGGCAGGGTAGAAGGCAGCCCCAGCATTTT. Protein: CASSLGGQGRRQPQHF.

This clone has just a few counts. This rearrangement joins TRBV29-1 to TRBJ2-2, with a tentative D call TRBD1 (5 bases). The V and J ends lost 4 bases and 5 bases respectively, with 17 bases between them. CDR3 length: 15 amino acids. Germline assignment: CDR1 SQVTM and CDR2 ANQGSEA. The DNA of the CDR3 is TGCAGCGTTGGCTCCAGGCAGGGTTGGACCGGGGAGCTGTTTTTT. This sequence encodes CSVGSRQGWTGELFF.

The J gene is TRBJ1-4, the V gene TRBV28, with a tentative D call TRBD1 (5 bases). Germline-derived CDR1 and CDR2 are MDHEN and SYDVKM. The CDR3 totals 18 residues. V lost 2 bases to trimming and J lost 0 bases, with 16 bases between them. The CDR3 region is CASSLPAGLRATNEKLFF. The DNA for the CDR3 is TGTGCCAGCAGTTTACCCGCGGGCCTCAGGGCAACTAATGAAAAACTGTTTTTT.

The chain is built from TRBV27 and TRBJ2-3, with 8 positions matching TRBD1. This CDR3 contains 15 residues. Germline CDR1 reads MNHEY; CDR2 reads SMNVEV (reference sequence). Losses at the gene ends were 5 bases for V and 3 bases for J; bases not matched to a gene: 7. The chain's CDR3 is CASSQRDRPTDTQYF. The CDR3 bases are TGTGCCAGCAGTCAGAGGGACAGGCCTACAGATACGCAGTATTTT.

The rearrangement joins TRBV27 to TRBJ2-1; 11 nucleotides line up with TRBD2. The CDR3 loop spans 15 amino acids. Losses at the gene ends were 7 bases for V and 2 bases for J; bases not matched to a gene: 4. CDR1 MNHEY and CDR2 SMNVEV come from the germline V gene (reference sequence). CDR3 sequence (DNA): TGTGCCAGCAAGACTAGCGGGAACCCCTACAATGAGCAGTTCTTC. This sequence encodes CASKTSGNPYNEQFF.

The chain combines TRBV29-1 with TRBJ2-2; D assignment may be TRBD1 or TRBD2 (5 bases each). Deletions cut 5 bases from V and 1 base from J, with 8 bases between. The germline CDR1 and CDR2 sequences are SQVTM and ANQGSEA. This CDR3 region has 13 residues. The CDR3 DNA reads as TGCAGCGTTCTGGGGGTGAACACCGGGGAGCTGTTTTTT. Protein: CSVLGVNTGELFF.

The chain is built from TRBV7-8 and TRBJ2-1, with D unclear. Trimming removed 5 bases from V and 4 bases from J, with 12 bases in between. Germline CDR1 SGHVS, CDR2 FQNEAQ. The CDR3 spans 14 residues. The CDR3 DNA sequence: TGTGCCAGCAGCCTTTTCATATCTTACAATGAGCAGTTCTTC. Its translation: CASSLFISYNEQFF.

The chain carries TRBV6-5 and TRBJ2-7; 8 nucleotides line up with TRBD2. Trimming at V came to 3 bases and at J to 6 bases, leaving 7 bases not matched to a gene. The CDR3 totals 14 residues. Germline CDR1 MNHEY, CDR2 SVGAGI. CDR3 protein: CASSYLAGTAEQYF. CDR3 DNA sequence: TGTGCCAGCAGTTATCTAGCGGGCACGGCCGAGCAGTACTTC.

The chain employs TRBV9 and TRBJ1-1, with unresolved D. Germline V lookup: CDR1 SGDLS, CDR2 YYNGEE. The CDR3 consists of 13 residues. V was clipped by 0 bases and J by 4 bases, with 7 bases between them. Written as DNA, the CDR3 is TGTGCCAGCAGCGTAGCTGATGGCACTGAAGCTTTCTTT. This translates into CASSVADGTEAFF.

The CDR3: CASSSTYSGNTIYF. CDR3 nucleotide sequence: TGTGCCAGCAGCTCCACCTACTCTGGAAACACCATATATTTT. The chain links TRBV9 to TRBJ1-3; unclear D gene. Germline CDR1 is SGDLS and CDR2 is YYNGEE. The CDR3 runs 14 residues. The V end lost 4 bases, the J end lost 0 bases, and 8 bases lay between the germline ends.

This clone was recorded once. The rearrangement uses TRBV5-1 and TRBJ2-1, with a weak D call TRBD2 (5 bases). The germline V gene has CDR1 SGHRS and CDR2 YFSETQ. Trimming stripped 5 bases from V and 1 base from J, with 22 bases between. CDR3 length: 18 residues. CDR3 sequence: CASRPRDSPGISYNEQFF. DNA of the CDR3: TGCGCCAGCAGGCCTCGTGATTCCCCCGGGATATCCTACAATGAGCAGTTCTTC.

The chain combines TRBV18 with TRBJ2-3; D remains ambiguous. The germline V and J ends were trimmed by 3 bases and 1 base, with 14 bases remaining between them. The CDR3 totals 16 residues. Germline lookup yields CDR1 KGHSH and CDR2 LQKENI. The CDR3 is CASSPFGEPGTDTQYF. The CDR3 coding sequence is TGTGCCAGCTCACCGTTTGGTGAGCCTGGCACAGATACGCAGTATTTT.

The chain combines TRBV9 with TRBJ2-3, with TRBD2 identical over 14 bases. V was pared by 0 bases and J by 4 bases, with 1 base of the junction left unmatched. CDR1 and CDR2 (germline): SGDLS, YYNGEE. This CDR3 region has 16 residues. The CDR3 loop is CASSVVTSGRADTQYF. For the CDR3, the DNA is TGTGCCAGCAGCGTAGTGACTAGCGGGAGGGCAGATACGCAGTATTTT.

V usage is TRBV29-1 and J usage is TRBJ2-2; D might be TRBD1 (7 bases). V shed 8 bases and J shed 3 bases, with 16 bases lying between them. Germline CDR1 SQVTM, CDR2 ANQGSEA. The CDR3 has 14 amino acids. The CDR3 protein is CSTEPRGDTGELFF. The DNA of the CDR3 is TGCAGCACTGAACCCAGGGGGGACACCGGGGAGCTGTTTTTT.

This rearrangement joins TRBV29-1 to TRBJ1-2; 7 bases align to TRBD1. The V gene's germline CDR1 is SQVTM and CDR2 ANQGSEA. Trimming removed 7 bases from V and 5 bases from J; junction bases left unmatched: 7. The CDR3 is 12 amino acids. The CDR3 DNA reads TGCAGCGCCTACAGGGGAGAGTATGGCTACACCTTC. This translates into CSAYRGEYGYTF.

The chain joins TRBV29-1 to TRBJ2-7; TRBD1 aligns across 7 bases. The CDR3 runs to 14 residues. The germline gives CDR1 SQVTM, CDR2 ANQGSEA. The J segment lost 3 bases and the V segment lost 2 bases, leaving 7 bases of the junction unmatched. Here the CDR3 reads CSVEPYPGGYEQYF. Written as DNA, the CDR3 is TGCAGCGTTGAACCTTATCCAGGGGGCTACGAGCAGTACTTC.

The chain combines TRBV5-1 with TRBJ2-7; 7 nucleotides line up with TRBD2. V dropped 0 bases and J dropped 2; count of bases not matched to a gene: 8. Germline V lookup: CDR1 SGHRS, CDR2 YFSETQ. The CDR3 has 16 amino acids. The CDR3 protein is CASSLAWAGVPYEQYF. The CDR3 nucleotides are TGCGCCAGCAGCTTGGCCTGGGCGGGAGTCCCCTACGAGCAGTACTTC. The whole variable domain, remainder taken from reference TRBV5-1 and TRBJ2-7, is KAGVTQTPRYLIKTRGQQVTLSCSPISGHRSVSWYQQTPGQGLQFLFEYFSETQRNKGNFPGRFSGRQFSNSRSEMNVSTLELGDSALYLCASSLAWAGVPYEQYFGPGTRLTVT.

The gene calls are TRBV4-1 and TRBJ2-7; no clear D. This CDR3 has 13 residues. Trimming shortened V by 1 base and J by 1 base, and 5 bases separated the two germline ends. Germline V gene sequence: CDR1 MGHRA, CDR2 YSYEKL. CDR3 DNA: TGCGCCAGCAGCCAAGTAGTTTCCTACGAGCAGTACTTC. As protein: CASSQVVSYEQYF.

J is TRBJ2-5 and V is TRBV27, with a weak D call TRBD1 (6 bases). There are 15 residues in the CDR3. The germline V gene encodes CDR1 MNHEY and CDR2 SMNVEV (reference sequence). Trimming pared 2 bases from V and 7 bases from J, leaving 17 bases between. In DNA form, the CDR3 reads TGTGCCAGCAGTTTAACCACAGACAGGCGCGCGACCCAGTACTTC. It is translated as CASSLTTDRRATQYF.

V and J are TRBV29-1 and TRBJ2-7; 8 nucleotides align to TRBD1. V lost 4 bases to trimming and J lost 0 bases; unmatched junction nucleotides: 8. Germline V lookup: CDR1 SQVTM, CDR2 ANQGSEA. CDR3 length equals 15 residues. CDR3 loop: CSVGGTGFSSYEQYF. The CDR3 DNA follows: TGCAGCGTTGGAGGGACAGGTTTTAGCTCCTACGAGCAGTACTTC.

The chain recombines TRBV14 with TRBJ2-1, with TRBD2 matching over 16 bases. V was pared by 4 bases and J by 9 bases, with 9 bases of the junction left unmatched. The germline V gene has CDR1 SGHDN and CDR2 FVKESK. The CDR3 covers 17 residues. This chain's CDR3 is CASSPFGTSGRAGEQFF. CDR3 nucleotide sequence: TGTGCCAGCAGCCCCTTCGGGACTAGCGGGAGGGCCGGTGAGCAGTTCTTC.

J is TRBJ2-7 and V is TRBV25-1; weak D call: TRBD1 (6 bases). CDR3 length: 16 amino acids. V lost 4 bases to trimming and J lost 4 bases, with 20 bases between them. Germline CDR1 reads MGHDK; CDR2 reads SYGVNS. The CDR3 nucleotides read TGTGCCAGCAGTGTTTTTGCCGGGACAACATCTTACGAGCAGTACTTC. This sequence encodes CASSVFAGTTSYEQYF.

The V gene is TRBV29-1, the J gene TRBJ1-1; D not resolved. The CDR3 consists of 8 residues. V was pared by 3 bases and J by 10 bases, with 3 bases between. The germline gives CDR1 SQVTM, CDR2 ANQGSEA. The CDR3 sequence: CSVDRAFF. CDR3 DNA: TGCAGCGTTGACCGAGCTTTCTTT.

The chain couples TRBV4-1 to TRBJ2-1; D might be TRBD1 (7 bases). Germline V CDR1 and CDR2: MGHRA, YSYEKL. Trimming stripped 4 bases from V and 7 bases from J, with 8 bases between. The CDR3 has 12 amino acids. The CDR3 DNA follows: TGCGCCAGCAGCCCAGGGGGGAATGAGCAGTTCTTC. It specifies CASSPGGNEQFF.

The rearrangement uses TRBV28 and TRBJ1-2, with 11 bases matching TRBD1. This CDR3 comprises 18 residues. J was trimmed by 8 bases and V by 3 bases; bases with no gene match: 17. Germline CDR1 and CDR2: MDHEN and SYDVKM. CDR3 sequence reads: CASSFGSLFGQGAKGYTF. The CDR3 DNA follows: TGTGCCAGCAGTTTTGGCTCGCTGTTCGGACAGGGGGCTAAAGGCTACACCTTC.